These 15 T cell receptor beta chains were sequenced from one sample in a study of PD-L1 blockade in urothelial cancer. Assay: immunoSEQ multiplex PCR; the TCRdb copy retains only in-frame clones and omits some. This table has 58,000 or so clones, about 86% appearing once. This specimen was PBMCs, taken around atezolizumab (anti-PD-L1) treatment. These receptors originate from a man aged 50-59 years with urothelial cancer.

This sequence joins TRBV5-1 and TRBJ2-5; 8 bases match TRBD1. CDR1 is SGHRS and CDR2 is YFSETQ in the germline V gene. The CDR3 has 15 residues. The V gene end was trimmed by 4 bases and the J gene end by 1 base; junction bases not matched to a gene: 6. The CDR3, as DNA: TGCGCCAGCAGCGGGGGGACAGGACGCCAAGAGACCCAGTACTTC. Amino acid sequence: CASSGGTGRQETQYF.

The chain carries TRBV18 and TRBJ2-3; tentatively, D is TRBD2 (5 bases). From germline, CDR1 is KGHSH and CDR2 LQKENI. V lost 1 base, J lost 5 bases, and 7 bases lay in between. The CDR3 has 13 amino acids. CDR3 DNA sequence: TGTGCCAGCTCACCACGAAGCGGAGATACGCAGTATTTT. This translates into CASSPRSGDTQYF.

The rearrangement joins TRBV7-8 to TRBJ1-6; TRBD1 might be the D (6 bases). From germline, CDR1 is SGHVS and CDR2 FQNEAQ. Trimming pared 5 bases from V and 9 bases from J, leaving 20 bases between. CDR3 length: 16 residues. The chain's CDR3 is CASSQSGNVGGSPLHF. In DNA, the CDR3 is TGTGCCAGCAGCCAGTCGGGTAACGTAGGGGGTTCACCCCTCCACTTT.

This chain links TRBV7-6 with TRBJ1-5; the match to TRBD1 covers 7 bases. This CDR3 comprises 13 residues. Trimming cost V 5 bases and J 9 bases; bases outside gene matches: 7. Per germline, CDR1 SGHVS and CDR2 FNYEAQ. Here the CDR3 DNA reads TGTGCCAGCAGCGAAGACAGGGTGAGGCCCCAGCATTTT. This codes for CASSEDRVRPQHF.

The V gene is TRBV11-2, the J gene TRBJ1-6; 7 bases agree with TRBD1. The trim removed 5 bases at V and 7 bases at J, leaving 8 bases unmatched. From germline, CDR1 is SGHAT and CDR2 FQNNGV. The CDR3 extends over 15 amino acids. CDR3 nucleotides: TGTGCCAGCAGCGCCCGGGACAGCCTAAATTCACCCCTCCACTTT. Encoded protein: CASSARDSLNSPLHF.

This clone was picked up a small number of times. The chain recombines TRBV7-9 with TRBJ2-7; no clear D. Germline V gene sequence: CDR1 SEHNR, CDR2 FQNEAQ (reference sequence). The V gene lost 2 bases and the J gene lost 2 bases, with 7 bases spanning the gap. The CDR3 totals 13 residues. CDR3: CASSLSGTYEQYF. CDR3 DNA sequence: TGTGCCAGCAGCTTATCAGGAACCTACGAGCAGTACTTC.

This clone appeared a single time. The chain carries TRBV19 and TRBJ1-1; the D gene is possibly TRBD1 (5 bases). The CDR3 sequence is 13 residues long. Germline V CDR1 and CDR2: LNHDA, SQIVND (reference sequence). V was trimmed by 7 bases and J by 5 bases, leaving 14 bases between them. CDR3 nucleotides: TGTGCCAGTACCACCGCAGGGTGGACTGAAGCTTTCTTT. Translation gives CASTTAGWTEAFF.

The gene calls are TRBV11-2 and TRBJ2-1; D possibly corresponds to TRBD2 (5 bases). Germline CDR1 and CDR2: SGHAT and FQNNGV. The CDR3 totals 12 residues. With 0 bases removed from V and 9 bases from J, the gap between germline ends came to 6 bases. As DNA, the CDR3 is TGTGCCAGCAGCTTAGATACTAGTGAGCAGTTCTTC. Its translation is CASSLDTSEQFF.

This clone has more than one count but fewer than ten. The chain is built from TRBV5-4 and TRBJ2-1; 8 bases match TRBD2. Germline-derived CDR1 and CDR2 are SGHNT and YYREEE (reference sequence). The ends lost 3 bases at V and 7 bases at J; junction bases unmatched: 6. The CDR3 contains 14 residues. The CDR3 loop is CASSSPGTSNEQFF. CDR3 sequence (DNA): TGTGCCAGCAGCTCACCCGGGACTAGTAATGAGCAGTTCTTC.

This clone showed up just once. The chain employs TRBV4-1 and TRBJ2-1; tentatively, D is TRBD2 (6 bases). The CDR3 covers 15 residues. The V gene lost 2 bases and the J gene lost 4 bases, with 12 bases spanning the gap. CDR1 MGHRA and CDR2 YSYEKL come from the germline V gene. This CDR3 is CASSQSAEGYNEQFF. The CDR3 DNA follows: TGCGCCAGCAGCCAATCTGCGGAGGGATACAATGAGCAGTTCTTC.

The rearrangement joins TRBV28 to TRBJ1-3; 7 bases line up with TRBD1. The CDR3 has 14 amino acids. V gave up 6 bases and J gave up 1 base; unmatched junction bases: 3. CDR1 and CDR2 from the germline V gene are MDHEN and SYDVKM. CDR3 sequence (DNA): TGTGCCAGCAGACAGGGGAGTTCTGGAAACACCATATATTTT. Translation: CASRQGSSGNTIYF.

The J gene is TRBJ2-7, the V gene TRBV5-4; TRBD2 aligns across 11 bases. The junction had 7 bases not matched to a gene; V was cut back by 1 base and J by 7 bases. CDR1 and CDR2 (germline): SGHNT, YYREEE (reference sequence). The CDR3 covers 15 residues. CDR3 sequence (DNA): TGTGCCAGCAGCTTGTTAGCGGGAGGGAGTTTGGAGCAGTACTTC. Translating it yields CASSLLAGGSLEQYF. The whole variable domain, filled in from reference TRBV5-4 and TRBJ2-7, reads ETGVTQSPTHLIKTRGQQVTLRCSSQSGHNTVSWYQQALGQGPQFIFQYYREEENGRGNFPPRFSGLQFPNYSSELNVNALELDDSALYLCASSLLAGGSLEQYFGPGTRLTVT.

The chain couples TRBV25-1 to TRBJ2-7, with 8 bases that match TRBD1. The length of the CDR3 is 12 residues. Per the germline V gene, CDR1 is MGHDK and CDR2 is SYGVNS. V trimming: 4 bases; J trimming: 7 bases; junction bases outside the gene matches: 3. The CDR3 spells CASSGTGNEQYF. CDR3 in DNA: TGTGCCAGCAGTGGGACAGGGAATGAGCAGTACTTC.

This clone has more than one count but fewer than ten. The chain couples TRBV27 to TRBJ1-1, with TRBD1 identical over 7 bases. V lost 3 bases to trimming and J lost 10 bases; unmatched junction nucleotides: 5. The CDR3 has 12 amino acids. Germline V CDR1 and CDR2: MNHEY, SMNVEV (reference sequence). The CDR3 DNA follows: TGTGCCAGCAGTTTTACGGGACAGCGAGCTTTCTTT. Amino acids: CASSFTGQRAFF.

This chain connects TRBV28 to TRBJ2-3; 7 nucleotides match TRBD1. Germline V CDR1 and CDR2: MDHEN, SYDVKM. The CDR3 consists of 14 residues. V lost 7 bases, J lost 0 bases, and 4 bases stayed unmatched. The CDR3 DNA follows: TGTGCCAGCACCCCGACAGGGAGCACAGATACGCAGTATTTT. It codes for CASTPTGSTDTQYF.